The 27 T cell receptor beta chains presented below share a single source sample, sequenced in a study of T cell clonality in common variable immunodeficiency. The assay was immunoSEQ multiplex PCR, and TCRdb's table has in-frame clones only and misses some. This repertoire holds 40,000 to 45,000 clones, and none appear only once. Input material: peripheral blood mononuclear cells. These receptors were taken from a person aged 18 to 75 in good health.

This clone was seen repeatedly, ten times or more. The CDR3 end is not reached by the read, which stops 3 residues before it; the germline J gene fills it in. The chain uses TRBV5-4 and TRBJ2-6; TRBD1 matches 7 bases. V shed 4 bases and J 0 bases; nucleotides not matched to a gene: 4. There are 16 residues in the CDR3. CDR1 SGHNT and CDR2 YYREEE come from the germline V gene (reference sequence). The CDR3 region is CASSGTVFSGANVLTF. CDR3 DNA (partial): TGTGCCAGCAGCGGGACAGTATTCTCTGGGGCCAACGTC.

In its sample, this clone was seen many times. The read terminates 3 residues ahead of where the CDR3 ends, so the germline J gene completes it. The V gene is TRBV18, the J gene TRBJ2-2; D gene uncertain. Per germline, CDR1 KGHSH and CDR2 LQKENI. The length of the CDR3 is 14 residues. V lost 3 bases, J lost 1 base, and 6 bases lay in between. The sequenced part of the CDR3 DNA is TGTGCCAGCTCACCGCCGGGGAACACCGGGGAG. It translates to CASSPPGNTGE. From start to end, the CDR3 is CASSPPGNTGELFF.

This clone was seen at least ten times. The read terminates 3 residues ahead of where the CDR3 ends, so the germline J gene completes it. The gene calls are TRBV19 and TRBJ2-3; a weak D match, TRBD2 (6 bases). Germline CDR1 and CDR2: LNHDA and SQIVND (reference sequence). The germline V and J ends were trimmed by 3 bases and 2 bases, with 9 bases remaining between them. The CDR3 has 14 residues. The CDR3 loop reads CASSIREATDTQYF. CDR3 bases read: TGTGCCAGTAGTATCAGGGAGGCCACAGATACG.

Comments on this clone: The read halts 3 residues ahead of the CDR3 end, with the missing end drawn from the germline J gene. This chain connects TRBV7-6 to TRBJ2-7; D possibly corresponds to TRBD2 (6 bases). Trimming cost V 5 bases and J 4 bases, with 15 bases left between them. CDR1 SGHVS and CDR2 FNYEAQ come from the germline V gene. This CDR3 has 14 residues. The CDR3 bases that were read are TGTGCCAGCAGCCCTGGTGCAGGGACTTACGAG. It codes for CASSPGAGTYE. The entire CDR3 protein reads CASSPGAGTYEQYF.

This clone showed up many times. The CDR3 goes on 3 residues after the read ends, and that part is filled in from the germline J gene. The chain uses TRBV5-6 and TRBJ2-5, with a weak D call TRBD1 (5 bases). V was trimmed by 4 bases and J by 3 bases, leaving 13 bases between them. The germline V gene has CDR1 SGHDT and CDR2 YYEEEE. The CDR3 contains 14 residues. The CDR3 loop reads CASSARQWEETQYF. The sequenced part of the CDR3 DNA is TGTGCCAGCAGCGCCCGACAGTGGGAAGAGACC.

This clone appeared many times. CDR3: CASSLKGLAGELFF. The part of the CDR3 DNA that was read is TGTGCCAGCAGCTTAAAGGGACTCGCCGGGGAG. This rearrangement joins TRBV7-9 to TRBJ2-2, with TRBD2 as a possible D gene (6 bases). The observed sequence ends 3 residues before the CDR3 terminus, with the missing tail filled in from the germline J gene. Trimming stripped 2 bases from V and 6 bases from J, with 10 bases between. The CDR3 is made up of 14 amino acids. Per the germline V gene, CDR1 is SEHNR and CDR2 is FQNEAQ (reference sequence).

This clone was observed a handful of times. The read terminates 3 residues ahead of where the CDR3 ends, so the germline J gene completes it. The chain links TRBV6-1 to TRBJ2-7; TRBD1 matches 8 bases. Germline V gene lookup returns CDR1 MNHNS and CDR2 SASEGT. The CDR3 is made up of 14 amino acids. V trimming: 4 bases; J trimming: 2 bases; junction bases outside the gene matches: 4. The CDR3 loop is CASSAGTGTYEQYF. The part of the CDR3 DNA that was read is TGTGCCAGCAGTGCGGGGACAGGAACCTACGAG.

This clone was recorded many times. Read coverage stops 3 residues before the CDR3 terminus; the germline J gene supplies the remainder. The rearrangement links TRBV5-6 to TRBJ1-2; D remains ambiguous. The germline V and J ends were trimmed by 0 bases and 6 bases, with 3 bases remaining between them. The CDR3 consists of 11 residues. Germline values: CDR1 SGHDT, CDR2 YYEEEE. The CDR3: CASSLVDGYTF. CDR3 bases read: TGTGCCAGCAGCTTGGTAGATGGC.

On this clone itself: The read ends 3 residues shy of where the CDR3 ends; the end is completed using the germline J gene. The rearrangement uses TRBV23-1 and TRBJ1-5; D gene unclear. TRBV23-1 qualifies as an ORF whose function is uncertain. This CDR3 is 16 amino acids long. V was pared by 0 bases and J by 0 bases, with 9 bases between. CDR3 bases read: TGCGCCAGCAGTCAATCGCGGATTACTAGCAATCAGCCC. It is translated as CASSQSRITSNQP. The entire CDR3 sequence reads CASSQSRITSNQPQHF.

This clone has ten or more counts. Read data end 3 residues before the CDR3 end; the end is taken from the germline J gene. The chain couples TRBV30 to TRBJ1-1; TRBD1 aligns across 7 bases. Germline V lookup: CDR1 GTSNPN, CDR2 SVGIG (reference sequence). This CDR3 spans 13 amino acids. The CDR3 bases that were read are TGTGGGGCCGACAGGGAGCCTAACACTGAA. Its translation is CGADREPNTE. The entire CDR3 protein is CGADREPNTEAFF.

The CDR3 loop is CASSTRGTATQYF. The DNA read from the CDR3 is TGCGCCAGCAGCACTAGAGGGACAGCGACG. This chain links TRBV5-1 with TRBJ2-3; TRBD1 matches at 7 bases. The read falls 3 residues short of the CDR3 end, and the missing part is taken from the germline J gene. CDR1 and CDR2 from the germline V gene are SGHRS and YFSETQ. This CDR3 is built from 13 residues.

This clone was observed many times. The read halts 3 residues ahead of the CDR3 end, with the missing end drawn from the germline J gene. The chain carries TRBV20-1 and TRBJ1-2; D is unclear. The CDR3 extends over 12 amino acids. The germline gives CDR1 DFQATT, CDR2 SNEGSKA (reference sequence). The V and J ends lost 0 bases and 7 bases respectively, with 9 bases between them. The sequenced CDR3 bases are TGCAGTGCTAGAGATCCCTATTTTGGC. Its protein product is CSARDPYFG. The whole CDR3 sequence reads CSARDPYFGYTF.

Ten or more counts support this clone. Read coverage stops 3 residues before the CDR3 terminus; the germline J gene supplies the remainder. This chain uses TRBV30 with TRBJ1-5, with a possible D match to TRBD1 (6 bases). The CDR3 has 14 amino acids. Trimming cost V 1 base and J 5 bases, with 12 bases left between them. Germline V CDR1 and CDR2: GTSNPN, SVGIG (reference sequence). Incomplete CDR3 DNA: TGTGCCTGGAGTGGGGGGCAAAAACATCAGCCC. This translates into CAWSGGQKHQP. The entire CDR3 protein is CAWSGGQKHQPQHF.

This clone has a count of ten or more. The CDR3 goes on 3 residues after the read ends, and that part is filled in from the germline J gene. This sequence joins TRBV30 and TRBJ1-2, with a tentative D call TRBD1 (5 bases). In germline, CDR1 is GTSNPN, CDR2 SVGIG (reference sequence). V dropped 3 bases and J dropped 7 bases, with 15 bases sitting between them. The CDR3 has 13 amino acids. Incomplete CDR3 DNA: TGTGCCTGGAGGTCCTCCGGGGGTACTGGC. Translating it yields CAWRSSGGTG. The complete CDR3 reads CAWRSSGGTGYTF.

This clone was recorded at least ten times. From the germline J gene comes the end of the CDR3, since the read stops 3 residues before it. This chain joins TRBV12-3 or TRBV12-4 and TRBJ2-7, with a weak D call TRBD2 (6 bases). The CDR3 runs 17 residues. V was pared by 1 base and J by 3 bases, with 19 bases between. This chain's CDR3 is CASSLVFFRGIGYEQYF. The sequenced part of the CDR3 DNA is TGTGCCAGCAGTTTAGTATTTTTCCGGGGGATCGGCTACGAG.

This clone was seen ten or more times. The sequenced CDR3 bases are TGTGCCAGCAGCGTAGGAGACCTACTACAAGAGACC. Translation gives CASSVGDLLQET. The full-length CDR3 reads as CASSVGDLLQETQYF. V is TRBV9 and J is TRBJ2-5; no definite D call. The read comes to an end 3 residues before the CDR3 does, leaving the germline J gene to fill in the end. CDR3 length: 15 amino acids. CDR1 and CDR2 from the germline V gene are SGDLS and YYNGEE. With 0 bases removed from V and 2 bases from J, the gap between germline ends came to 11 bases.

This clone has a count of ten or more. The read falls 3 residues short of the CDR3 end, and the missing part is taken from the germline J gene. V usage is TRBV6-4 and J usage is TRBJ2-2, with 8 bases fitting TRBD1. Germline values: CDR1 MRHNA, CDR2 SNTAGT. J lost 3 bases, V lost 8 bases, and 5 bases had no gene match. This CDR3 is built from 14 residues. The CDR3 reads CASARGRDTGELFF. CDR3 DNA (partial): TGTGCCAGCGCCAGGGGGCGTGACACCGGGGAG.

This clone was counted at least ten times. The read ends 3 residues shy of where the CDR3 ends; the end is completed using the germline J gene. V is TRBV30 and J is TRBJ1-6; perhaps TRBD1 as D (6 bases). This CDR3 has 13 residues. Germline V gene sequence: CDR1 GTSNPN, CDR2 SVGIG (reference sequence). V gave up 4 bases and J gave up 11 bases, with 15 bases separating them. The DNA read from the CDR3 is TGTGCCTGGACAGGGGCAGGGATGACACCC. Its protein is CAWTGAGMTP. The full CDR3 protein is CAWTGAGMTPLHF.

The table lists this clone with many counts. The read finishes 3 residues shy of the CDR3 end, and the germline J gene is used to complete it. V is TRBV20-1 and J is TRBJ1-1; 8 positions agree with TRBD1. Germline V gives CDR1 DFQATT, CDR2 SNEGSKA (reference sequence). V trimming: 0 bases; J trimming: 4 bases; junction bases outside the gene matches: 10. The CDR3 sequence is 16 residues long. The CDR3 loop reads CSARDPTGQGATEAFF. CDR3 bases read: TGCAGTGCTAGAGATCCGACGGGGCAGGGGGCCACTGAA.

This clone was counted many times. The CDR3 region is CASSQDMGGGVSRYTDTQYF. The CDR3 bases that were read are TGTGCCAGCAGCCAAGATATGGGCGGGGGGGTGTCCCGATACACAGATACG. The chain employs TRBV3-1 (or the pseudogene TRBV3-2) and TRBJ2-3; 9 bases match TRBD2. With the read ending 3 residues before the CDR3 end, the germline J gene is used to fill in that end. The V gene end was trimmed by 0 bases and the J gene end by 2 bases; junction bases not matched to a gene: 15. Germline CDR1 is LGHDT and CDR2 is YNNKEL (reference sequence). The CDR3 totals 20 residues.

There are many counts of this clone. Coverage ceases 3 residues before the CDR3 finishes, and the germline J gene fills in the end. The chain employs TRBV20-1 and TRBJ2-7, with D possibly TRBD2 on 6 matching bases. The ends were cut back, 5 bases at V and 0 bases at J, with 23 bases in the middle. This CDR3 has 17 amino acids. Germline CDR1 is DFQATT and CDR2 is SNEGSKA (reference sequence). CDR3 protein: CSAVGSGFQGSSYEQYF. The CDR3 DNA, read in part, is TGCAGTGCTGTCGGGAGCGGTTTTCAAGGAAGCTCCTACGAG.

With regard to this clone: This clone may be a read error of a much larger clone one base away. The same CDR3 arises from other DNA sequences in this sample as well. The CDR3 DNA, read in part, is TGTGCCAGCAGCCTCCAAGAGACC. It translates to CASSLQET. The entire CDR3 is CASSLQETQYF. This chain joins TRBV11-2 and TRBJ2-5; D unresolved. The missing CDR3 end, 3 residues past where the read stops, is filled in from the germline J gene. The CDR3 has 11 residues. V was shortened by 5 bases and J by 1 base, with 2 bases between the two germline ends. Germline-derived CDR1 and CDR2 are SGHAT and FQNNGV.

This clone was detected only a few times. With the read ending 3 residues before the CDR3 end, the germline J gene is used to fill in that end. This rearrangement joins TRBV7-4 to TRBJ2-2; TRBD2 aligns across 10 bases. The CDR3 has 16 residues. Germline lookup yields CDR1 SGHVT and CDR2 SQSDAQ. J lost 5 bases, V lost 2 bases, and 5 bases had no gene match. CDR3 sequence reads: CASSLLAGDKTGELFF. The CDR3 bases that were read are TGTGCCAGCAGCTTACTAGCGGGGGATAAAACCGGGGAG.

Notes on this clone: The sequence runs out 3 residues before the end of the CDR3; the remainder is reconstructed from the germline J gene. The identical CDR3 is also encoded by other nucleotide sequences in the sample. The chain links TRBV19 to TRBJ1-3; D is uncertain. The CDR3 consists of 17 residues. Germline V lookup: CDR1 LNHDA, CDR2 SQIVND (reference sequence). Trimming left V 7 bases short and J 0 bases short, with 19 bases between. CDR3 bases read: TGTGCCAGTATTTCAGTTAGCGACTTATCCTCTGGAAACACC. Translating gives CASISVSDLSSGNT. The complete CDR3 protein is CASISVSDLSSGNTIYF.

A few counts support this clone. The sequenced part of the CDR3 DNA is TGTGCCAGCAGCTTAAGCCCAACCGCTGAA. As protein: CASSLSPTAE. The full CDR3 sequence reads CASSLSPTAEAFF. The rearrangement joins TRBV11-1 to TRBJ1-1; D is unresolved. The read comes to an end 3 residues before the CDR3 does, leaving the germline J gene to fill in the end. Germline CDR1 reads SGHAT; CDR2 reads FQDESV (reference sequence). CDR3 length: 13 amino acids. V gave up 2 bases and J gave up 6 bases, with 10 bases separating them.

Ten or more counts support this clone. The sequenced fragment ends 3 residues before the CDR3 boundary, so the rest is inferred from the germline J gene. This chain links TRBV2 with TRBJ1-2; D is undetermined. The CDR3 is 12 residues long. Trimming shortened V by 5 bases and J by 3 bases, and 7 bases separated the two germline ends. Germline CDR1 is SNHLY and CDR2 is FYNNEI. Here the CDR3 reads CASSRRDYGYTF. The CDR3 DNA, read in part, is TGTGCCAGCAGTCGTAGAGACTATGGC. Together with reference TRBV2 and TRBJ1-2, the CDR3 gives the full variable domain: EPEVTQTPSHQVTQMGQEVILRCVPISNHLYFYWYRQILGQKVEFLVSFYNNEISEKSEIFDDQFSVERPDGSNFTLKIRSTKLEDSAMYFCASSRRDYGYTFGSGTRLTVV.

This clone was found many times. The CDR3 end lies 3 residues beyond the end of the read and is filled in from the germline J gene. V usage is TRBV7-8 and J usage is TRBJ1-5; 8 bases align to TRBD1. Germline trimming cut 1 base from V and 2 bases from J; bases unmatched to any gene: 4. CDR1 and CDR2 from the germline V gene are SGHVS and FQNEAQ. This CDR3 spans 16 amino acids. The CDR3: CASSLGGDRRNQPQHF. The sequenced CDR3 bases are TGTGCCAGCAGCTTAGGAGGGGACAGGCGCAATCAGCCC.